These 28 T cell receptor beta chains came from one sample sequenced in a study of identical twins. A single record per CDR3 protein comes from TCRdb applying MiXCR to the 5' RACE reads. Among 250,000 to 300,000 distinct CDR3 sequences listed, about 9% were seen once. The data also belong to a second study, concerning yellow fever vaccine responses in identical twins.

Sequenced material: CD8+ T cells sorted from blood. These receptors came from a woman aged 18 to 35 in good health.

This clonotype was seen many times. This chain links TRBV4-3 with TRBJ2-1, with TRBD2 matching over 7 bases. The CDR3 is made up of 18 amino acids. The germline CDR1 and CDR2 sequences are LGHNA and YSLEER. With 3 bases clipped from V and 9 bases from J, the junction kept 20 bases outside the gene matches. Written as DNA, the CDR3 is TGCGCCAGCAGCCAGCATCGAGTAAGGGGAGGGATATATTTTGAGCAGTTCTTC. Protein: CASSQHRVRGGIYFEQFF.

The J gene is TRBJ2-2, the V gene TRBV29-1; 10 bases match TRBD2. CDR1 is SQVTM, CDR2 ANQGSEA, per germline. V trimming: 6 bases; J trimming: 4 bases; junction bases outside the gene matches: 2. The CDR3 has 13 residues. As DNA, the CDR3 is TGCAGCGTAGTAGCGGGAGGCACCGGGGAGCTGTTTTTT. Protein sequence: CSVVAGGTGELFF.

V is TRBV20-1 and J is TRBJ2-5; 7 bases line up with TRBD2. Germline V gene sequence: CDR1 DFQATT, CDR2 SNEGSKA (reference sequence). The CDR3 length is 14 residues. V lost 5 bases to trimming and J lost 3 bases; unmatched junction nucleotides: 9. CDR3 residues: CSAGGPREEETQYF. CDR3 bases: TGCAGTGCTGGGGGACCTCGGGAGGAAGAGACCCAGTACTTC.

This clonotype was counted a few times. The rearrangement uses TRBV4-1 and TRBJ2-7; no clear D. The CDR3 has 15 amino acids. The germline CDR1 and CDR2 sequences are MGHRA and YSYEKL. The V gene lost 0 bases and the J gene lost 0 bases, with 9 bases spanning the gap. As DNA, the CDR3 is TGCGCCAGCAGCCAAGAAGCCAGGAGCTCCTACGAGCAGTACTTC. This translates into CASSQEARSSYEQYF.

In its sample, this clonotype was seen a few times. The chain joins TRBV3-1 to TRBJ2-7; no definite D call. The V gene's germline CDR1 is LGHDT and CDR2 YNNKEL (reference sequence). This CDR3 contains 16 residues. Trimming left V 3 bases short and J 0 bases short, with 15 bases between. The CDR3 DNA reads TGTGCCAGCAGCCAGGAGATAGGAACCCTCTCCTACGAGCAGTACTTC. Amino acids: CASSQEIGTLSYEQYF.

This chain joins TRBV6-6 and TRBJ1-5; D ambiguous. There are 12 residues in the CDR3. The ends were cut back, 5 bases at V and 9 bases at J, with 11 bases in the middle. Germline V gene lookup returns CDR1 MNHNY and CDR2 SVGAGI (reference sequence). In DNA form, the CDR3 reads TGTGCCAGCAGTGCAAAAGTTCGGCCCCAGCATTTT. The encoded protein is CASSAKVRPQHF.

This clonotype has ten or more counts. V gene TRBV30 combines with J gene TRBJ1-3; TRBD1 is a possible D gene (5 bases). The CDR3 sequence is 15 residues long. Trimming left V 5 bases short and J 0 bases short, with 14 bases between. Germline assignment: CDR1 GTSNPN and CDR2 SVGIG (reference sequence). The CDR3 region has the DNA TGTGCCTGGCAACGGGACCCCGCCTCTGGAAACACCATATATTTT. Amino acid sequence: CAWQRDPASGNTIYF. The whole variable domain, filled in from reference TRBV30 and TRBJ1-3, reads SQTIHQWPATLVQPVGSPLSLECTVEGTSNPNLYWYRQAAGRGLQLLFYSVGIGQISSEVPQNLSASRPQDRQFILSSKKLLLSDSGFYLCAWQRDPASGNTIYFGEGSWLTVV.

The sample holds a few counts of this clonotype. The rearrangement joins TRBV10-3 to TRBJ2-1, with 14 positions matching TRBD2. The germline V gene encodes CDR1 ENHRY and CDR2 SYGVKD. CDR3 length: 15 residues. V gave up 7 bases and J gave up 9 bases; unmatched junction bases: 8. The CDR3 loop is CAITNPGTSGSEQFF. The CDR3 DNA reads as TGTGCCATCACGAATCCCGGGACTAGCGGGAGTGAGCAGTTCTTC.

This clonotype was picked up a small number of times. The chain uses TRBV6-5 and TRBJ2-1; tentative D call: TRBD1 (6 bases). The CDR3 is 11 residues long. CDR1 and CDR2 (germline): MNHEY, SVGAGI. V lost 6 bases to trimming and J lost 9 bases, with 9 bases between them. The CDR3 DNA reads TGTGCCAGCAGCTACAGGGCTGAGCAGTTCTTC. It translates to CASSYRAEQFF.

This clonotype has just a few counts. This chain connects TRBV6-2 or TRBV6-3 to TRBJ1-2, with 7 bases aligning to TRBD1. Germline trimming cut 6 bases from V and 2 bases from J; bases unmatched to any gene: 12. The germline gives CDR1 MNHEY, CDR2 SVGEGT. The CDR3 extends over 16 amino acids. DNA for the CDR3: TGTGCCAGCAGCACCCCCCCGGGCAGGGGGAACTATGGCTACACCTTC. This gives the protein CASSTPPGRGNYGYTF.

This clonotype has only a few counts. This chain uses TRBV10-3 with TRBJ2-7, with TRBD2 identical over 9 bases. J lost 3 bases, V lost 4 bases, and 10 bases had no gene match. The germline CDR1 and CDR2 sequences are ENHRY and SYGVKD. This CDR3 has 16 residues. CDR3 sequence reads: CAISGLREGLYYEQYF. The CDR3 DNA is TGTGCCATCAGTGGATTGCGGGAGGGATTATACTACGAGCAGTACTTC.

This clonotype was seen more than once but under ten times. CDR3 loop: CASSQDLENIQYF. DNA of the CDR3: TGCGCCAGCAGCCAAGATCTAGAAAACATTCAGTACTTC. This sequence joins TRBV4-1 and TRBJ2-4; no definite D call. Germline values: CDR1 MGHRA, CDR2 YSYEKL. Trimming cost V 0 bases and J 5 bases, with 5 bases left between them. CDR3 length equals 13 residues.

V is TRBV2 and J is TRBJ2-6; no reliable D call. The CDR3 has 15 residues. CDR1 and CDR2 from the germline V gene are SNHLY and FYNNEI. Trimming removed 5 bases from V and 4 bases from J, with 12 bases in between. The CDR3 here is CASSQTPGGANVLTF. The CDR3 DNA reads TGTGCCAGCAGTCAAACCCCCGGCGGGGCCAACGTCCTGACTTTC.

This clonotype has ten or more counts. The rearrangement uses TRBV7-9 and TRBJ2-7; TRBD1 or TRBD2 may be the D gene (5 bases each). Germline loops: CDR1 SEHNR, CDR2 FQNEAQ (reference sequence). The ends were cut back, 4 bases at V and 2 bases at J, with 18 bases in the middle. There are 16 residues in the CDR3. CDR3 DNA: TGTGCCAGCAGCTCTATTAGGGACGCCCGGCCCTACGAGCAGTACTTC. Its protein product is CASSSIRDARPYEQYF.

The rearrangement links TRBV12-3 or TRBV12-4 to TRBJ1-1; TRBD1 aligns across 9 bases. V lost 5 bases, J lost 1 base, and 5 bases stayed unmatched. This CDR3 is built from 15 residues. CDR3 in DNA: TGTGCCAGCAGTCATACAGGGGGCCCGAACACTGAAGCTTTCTTT. Translated: CASSHTGGPNTEAFF.

This clonotype was seen repeatedly, ten times or more. The chain carries TRBV7-9 and TRBJ2-7; D perhaps matches TRBD1 (6 bases). CDR3 size: 13 residues. V was pared by 3 bases and J by 6 bases, with 12 bases between. The germline CDR1 and CDR2 sequences are SEHNR and FQNEAQ (reference sequence). CDR3 sequence (DNA): TGTGCCAGCAGCTTCCCAGGGGCCGTCGAGCAGTACTTC. Translating it yields CASSFPGAVEQYF.

Here the CDR3 DNA reads TGTGCCAGCAGCGAGGGACAGGGAGATGGTTATAGCAATCAGCCCCAGCATTTT. Translated: CASSEGQGDGYSNQPQHF. The V call is TRBV9, the J call TRBJ1-5; TRBD1 aligns across 9 bases. V was pared by 3 bases and J by 0 bases, with 10 bases of the junction left unmatched. Germline V gives CDR1 SGDLS, CDR2 YYNGEE. The CDR3 extends over 18 amino acids.

The genes are TRBV29-1 and TRBJ1-2; unclear D gene. This CDR3 has 14 residues. Germline values: CDR1 SQVTM, CDR2 ANQGSEA. Trimming took off 2 bases at V and 2 bases at J, with 12 bases between the two ends. The CDR3 coding sequence is TGCAGCGTTGAACTTTGGGAAGAGAACTATGGCTACACCTTC. It codes for CSVELWEENYGYTF.

This clonotype came up a few times. V is TRBV4-1 and J is TRBJ2-1; 11 bases line up with TRBD2. V lost 4 bases and J lost 0; bases outside the gene matches: 11. CDR3 size: 19 residues. Germline assignment: CDR1 MGHRA and CDR2 YSYEKL. The CDR3 DNA reads as TGCGCCAGCAGCCCGTCGGGACTAGCGGATGGGAGCTCCTACAATGAGCAGTTCTTC. Translation gives CASSPSGLADGSSYNEQFF.

This clonotype came up many times. The chain is built from TRBV6-2 or TRBV6-3 and TRBJ2-3; the D gene is possibly TRBD2 (5 bases). Looked up from germline, CDR1 is MNHEY and CDR2 is SVGEGT. V was pared by 7 bases and J by 2 bases, with 10 bases between. The CDR3 contains 13 residues. In nucleotides, the CDR3 is TGTGCCAGCACACCGAGGGACACAGATACGCAGTATTTT. Amino acids: CASTPRDTDTQYF.

This clonotype was counted a few times. The V and J genes are TRBV20-1 and TRBJ2-7; D unresolved. V dropped 0 bases and J dropped 3 bases, with 12 bases sitting between them. CDR1 is DFQATT and CDR2 is SNEGSKA in the germline V gene (reference sequence). This CDR3 has 14 amino acids. The CDR3 coding sequence is TGCAGTGCTAGAGATCTCTTTTCGGGCTACGAGCAGTACTTC. Protein sequence: CSARDLFSGYEQYF.

This clonotype was seen a few times. The rearrangement uses TRBV27 and TRBJ2-3; D is perhaps TRBD1 (5 bases). From germline, CDR1 is MNHEY and CDR2 SMNVEV (reference sequence). The CDR3 extends over 16 amino acids. Deletions cut 1 base from V and 0 bases from J, with 11 bases between. The CDR3 loop reads CASSLFFGASTDTQYF. In nucleotides, the CDR3 is TGTGCCAGCAGTTTATTTTTTGGGGCCAGCACAGATACGCAGTATTTT.

This clonotype was seen ten or more times. For the CDR3, the DNA is TGTGCCAGCAGTTTAGCGGTTAGAGATACGCAGTATTTT. Protein product: CASSLAVRDTQYF. The chain couples TRBV7-3 to TRBJ2-3; D might be TRBD2 (6 bases). V dropped 6 bases and J dropped 5 bases, with 12 bases sitting between them. The CDR3 covers 13 residues. Germline V gives CDR1 SGHTA, CDR2 FQGTGA.

V and J are TRBV6-6 and TRBJ2-2; D might be TRBD1 (5 bases). Germline V lookup: CDR1 MNHNY, CDR2 SVGAGI (reference sequence). The CDR3 is made up of 13 amino acids. The V and J ends lost 2 bases and 6 bases respectively, with 7 bases between them. The CDR3 here is CASSYGASGELFF. The CDR3 DNA reads as TGTGCCAGCAGTTACGGGGCATCCGGGGAGCTGTTTTTT.

This clonotype was seen only a few times. The chain employs TRBV7-2 and TRBJ2-3; 7 bases fit TRBD2. CDR3 size: 18 residues. The V segment lost 0 bases and the J segment 3 bases; nucleotides outside the gene matches: 12. CDR1 and CDR2 from the germline V gene are SGHTA and FQGNSA. CDR3 protein: CASSLAERELLYTDTQYF. The CDR3 DNA sequence: TGTGCCAGCAGCTTAGCAGAGCGGGAACTGCTTTATACAGATACGCAGTATTTT.

This rearrangement joins TRBV4-1 to TRBJ2-3; 7 bases map to TRBD2. The CDR3 is made up of 14 amino acids. Germline CDR1 and CDR2: MGHRA and YSYEKL. With 3 bases clipped from V and 3 bases from J, the junction kept 3 bases outside the gene matches. As DNA, the CDR3 is TGCGCCAGCAGCCACTGGGGAGGGACAGATACGCAGTATTTT. It yields the protein CASSHWGGTDTQYF.

This clonotype has just a few counts. The chain couples TRBV3-1 to TRBJ2-3; 7 bases are shared with TRBD2. CDR3 length: 18 residues. Germline CDR1 reads LGHDT; CDR2 reads YNNKEL (reference sequence). V gave up 1 base and J gave up 5 bases; unmatched junction bases: 15. CDR3 sequence: CASSQVVGGGSSGDTQYF. Here the CDR3 DNA reads TGTGCCAGCAGCCAAGTCGTTGGAGGCGGGAGCTCGGGAGATACGCAGTATTTT.

The chain combines TRBV20-1 with TRBJ2-7; 7 nucleotides agree with TRBD2. CDR1 is DFQATT and CDR2 is SNEGSKA in the germline V gene (reference sequence). This CDR3 has 13 amino acids. V trimming: 6 bases; J trimming: 6 bases; junction bases outside the gene matches: 11. Here the CDR3 DNA reads TGCAGTGCCCGGCAGCGGGGCCGCGGCGAGCAGTACTTC. This gives the protein CSARQRGRGEQYF.